The present entry profiles one T cell receptor beta chain with its context. The trim removed 11 bases at V and 2 bases at J, leaving 4 bases unmatched. CDR1 is MNHNS, CDR2 SASEGT, per germline. This CDR3 region has 13 residues. These data come from a study of regulatory T cells in long-lasting Graves disease. Both iRepertoire HTBI primers and Arm-PCR of CDR3 regions were used to build the TCR beta libraries. One entry per CDR3 protein, called by TCRdb with MiXCR from the multiplex PCR reads. The sample holds 300,000 or so distinct CDR3 sequences, about 20% seen once. Documented time point: persistent/refractory GD, antithyroid drugs over 5 years with positive TRAb. Making the TCR library involved RNA that had been extracted from PBMCs.

The sequenced sample was peripheral blood mononuclear cells (PBMCs), obtained when the disease was refractory, from a patient treated with antithyroid drugs. The source of this sequence is a female donor with Graves disease. The chain carries TRBV6-1 and TRBJ1-3, with 9 bases aligning to TRBD1. The DNA of the CDR3 is TGTGCCGGCAACAGGGGGCCTGGAAACACCATATATTTT. Its translation: CAGNRGPGNTIYF.